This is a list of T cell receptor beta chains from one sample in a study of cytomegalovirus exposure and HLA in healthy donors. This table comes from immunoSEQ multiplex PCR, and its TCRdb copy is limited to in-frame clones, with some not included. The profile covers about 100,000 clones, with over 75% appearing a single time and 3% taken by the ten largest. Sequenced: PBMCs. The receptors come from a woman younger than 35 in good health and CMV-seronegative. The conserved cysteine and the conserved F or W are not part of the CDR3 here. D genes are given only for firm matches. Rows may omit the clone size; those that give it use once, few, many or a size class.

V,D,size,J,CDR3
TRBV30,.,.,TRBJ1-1,AWEGQGGTEAF
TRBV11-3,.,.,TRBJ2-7,ASSLTTGYEQY
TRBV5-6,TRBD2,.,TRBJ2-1,ASSLGLAQILYNEQF
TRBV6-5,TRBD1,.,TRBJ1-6,ASSYGQGGNSPLH
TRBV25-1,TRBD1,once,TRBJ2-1,ASASGQGDEQF
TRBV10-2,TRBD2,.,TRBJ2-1,ASRGTSGGAKNEQF
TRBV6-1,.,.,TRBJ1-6,ATRQGGLNSPLH
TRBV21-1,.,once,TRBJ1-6,ASSKDRGGHNSPLH
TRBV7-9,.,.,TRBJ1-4,ASSSETTNEKLF
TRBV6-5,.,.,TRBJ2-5,ASSLIIQETQY
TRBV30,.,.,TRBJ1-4,AWSVGAATNEKLF
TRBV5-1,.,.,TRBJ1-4,ASSLGTTTNEKLF
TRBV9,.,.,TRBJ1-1,ASSPKGGGLGTEAF
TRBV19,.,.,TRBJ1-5,ASSIPGDFNNQPQH
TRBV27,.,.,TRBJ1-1,ASSLSVRGNTEAF
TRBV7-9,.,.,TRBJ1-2,ASSLERTNYGYT
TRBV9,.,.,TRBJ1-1,ASSPGGLNTEAF
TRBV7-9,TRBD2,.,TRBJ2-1,ASTPERGGHGEQF
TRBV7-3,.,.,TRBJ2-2,ASSLMSGYTGELF
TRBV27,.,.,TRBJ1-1,ASSLRGSGPSAF
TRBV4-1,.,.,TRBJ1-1,ASSQEKLRGWGNTEAF
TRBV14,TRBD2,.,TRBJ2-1,ASSQVGGFSEQF
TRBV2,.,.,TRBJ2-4,ASSFQGNIQY
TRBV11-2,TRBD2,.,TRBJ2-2,ASSQYTSAGELF
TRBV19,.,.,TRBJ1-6,ASRSRGQNSPLH
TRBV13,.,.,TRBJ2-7,ASSLVDSVYHEQY
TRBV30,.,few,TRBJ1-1,AWTAGPNTEAF
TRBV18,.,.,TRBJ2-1,ASSRENNEQF